A single sample gave rise to the 24 T cell receptor beta chains below, sequenced in a study of blood T cell repertoires in COVID-19. Assay used: immunoSEQ multiplex PCR; TCRdb lists only in-frame clones, some missing. The sample holds approximately 59,000 clones, about 81% seen once. The specimen was peripheral blood. These receptors all stem from a man at least 80 years old with acute or convalescent COVID-19.

V and J are TRBV5-4 and TRBJ1-2; D ambiguous. The CDR3 length is 12 residues. The V and J ends lost 0 bases and 4 bases respectively, with 4 bases between them. CDR1 is SGHNT, CDR2 YYREEE, per germline (reference sequence). Here the CDR3 DNA reads TGTGCCAGCAGCTTGGACAGCTATGGCTACACCTTC. Its protein is CASSLDSYGYTF.

The chain has TRBV5-1 and TRBJ2-6, with a possible D match to TRBD1 (5 bases). Germline loops: CDR1 SGHRS, CDR2 YFSETQ. V was cut by 5 bases and J by 1 base, with 22 bases left in between. The CDR3 spans 19 residues. The DNA of the CDR3 is TGCGCCAGCAGTCACTCCCAGGGATCGGTGAGGTCTGGGGCCAACGTCCTGACTTTC. This sequence encodes CASSHSQGSVRSGANVLTF.

The chain employs TRBV27 and TRBJ2-7, with 7 positions matching TRBD1. V shed 2 bases and J 3 bases; nucleotides not matched to a gene: 4. The CDR3 sequence is 14 residues long. From germline, CDR1 is MNHEY and CDR2 SMNVEV (reference sequence). In DNA form, the CDR3 reads TGTGCCAGCAGTTTACACAGGGGAGACTACGAGCAGTACTTC. It translates to CASSLHRGDYEQYF.

The chain recombines TRBV2 with TRBJ1-6; TRBD1 is a possible D gene (5 bases). The CDR3 is made up of 14 amino acids. CDR1 is SNHLY and CDR2 is FYNNEI in the germline V gene. The V and J ends lost 9 bases and 3 bases respectively, with 12 bases between them. Written as DNA, the CDR3 is TGTGCCAGTAGGGGCCCGAACTATAATTCACCCCTCCACTTT. It is translated as CASRGPNYNSPLHF.

This clone was seen only a few times. The chain uses TRBV19 and TRBJ1-2; 8 positions match TRBD1. CDR1 and CDR2 from the germline V gene are LNHDA and SQIVND (reference sequence). This CDR3 is 13 amino acids long. Trimming at V came to 3 bases and at J to 5 bases, leaving 2 bases not matched to a gene. DNA for the CDR3: TGTGCCAGTAGTATCGACAGGGGTTATGGCTACACCTTC. This gives the protein CASSIDRGYGYTF.

The CDR3 loop reads CASSFQTGGQETQYF. The DNA of the CDR3 is TGTGCCAGCAGCTTTCAGACAGGGGGCCAGGAGACCCAGTACTTC. The rearrangement links TRBV7-2 to TRBJ2-5; 10 bases match TRBD1. V trimming: 3 bases; J trimming: 5 bases; junction bases outside the gene matches: 6. CDR1 is SGHTA, CDR2 FQGNSA, per germline. CDR3 length: 15 amino acids. The whole variable domain, remainder taken from reference TRBV7-2 and TRBJ2-5, is GAGVSQSPSNKVTEKGKDVELRCDPISGHTALYWYRQSLGQGLEFLIYFQGNSAPDKSGLPSDRFSAERTGGSVSTLTIQRTQQEDSAVYLCASSFQTGGQETQYFGPGTRLLVL.

The chain employs TRBV19 and TRBJ1-1; TRBD1 matches at 8 bases. Trimming removed 4 bases from V and 6 bases from J; junction bases left unmatched: 4. The CDR3 consists of 13 residues. Germline assignment: CDR1 LNHDA and CDR2 SQIVND (reference sequence). In DNA form, the CDR3 reads TGTGCCAGTAGTACGGACAGGGCCGCTGAAGCTTTCTTT. Residues: CASSTDRAAEAFF.

DNA of the CDR3: TGTGCCAGCAGCTTGGGACAGGGTTACAATGAGCAGTTCTTC. It is translated as CASSLGQGYNEQFF. This chain links TRBV11-3 with TRBJ2-1; 9 positions agree with TRBD1. The V and J ends lost 3 bases and 4 bases, in that order; junction bases with no gene match: 1. The germline CDR1 and CDR2 sequences are SGHNT and YENEEA. The CDR3 runs 14 residues.

This clone has only one observation. The chain carries TRBV12-5 and TRBJ2-3; 7 bases are a match to TRBD2. V lost 0 bases, J lost 0 bases, and 12 bases stayed unmatched. The CDR3 has 19 amino acids. Germline values: CDR1 LGHNT, CDR2 FRNRAP. This CDR3 reads CASGLVLTGGSDSTDTQYF. The CDR3 DNA reads as TGTGCTAGTGGTTTGGTACTTACGGGGGGATCCGATAGCACAGATACGCAGTATTTT.

The CDR3 DNA is TGTGCCAGCAGTTGGGACAGGGGAAAAGAAAAACTGTTTTTT. Amino acids: CASSWDRGKEKLFF. The chain carries TRBV27 and TRBJ1-4; 10 bases align to TRBD1. Trimming removed 4 bases from V and 8 bases from J; junction bases left unmatched: 4. This CDR3 has 14 amino acids. Germline CDR1 is MNHEY and CDR2 is SMNVEV (reference sequence).

The count of this clone is one. CDR3 protein: CASRRLAASDTQYF. CDR3 nucleotide sequence: TGTGCCAGCAGACGACTAGCGGCCTCAGATACGCAGTATTTT. V usage is TRBV6-6 and J usage is TRBJ2-3, with 9 bases that match TRBD2. The trim removed 6 bases at V and 4 bases at J, leaving 5 bases unmatched. CDR3 length equals 14 residues. Per the germline V gene, CDR1 is MNHNY and CDR2 is SVGAGI (reference sequence).

The genes are TRBV6-1 and TRBJ2-1, with 9 bases aligning to TRBD2. In germline, CDR1 is MNHNS, CDR2 SASEGT. This CDR3 contains 15 residues. The V segment lost 3 bases and the J segment 8 bases; nucleotides outside the gene matches: 8. This chain's CDR3 is CASSESASGVYEQFF. As DNA, the CDR3 is TGTGCCAGCAGTGAGTCGGCTAGCGGGGTCTATGAGCAGTTCTTC.

The chain uses TRBV15 and TRBJ1-1; TRBD1 matches at 12 bases. Germline V gives CDR1 LNHNV, CDR2 YYDKDF (reference sequence). The CDR3 is made up of 16 amino acids. The V gene end was trimmed by 0 bases and the J gene end by 7 bases; junction bases not matched to a gene: 6. CDR3 in amino acids: CATSRDVGTGGGEAFF. For the CDR3, the DNA is TGTGCCACCAGCAGAGACGTGGGGACAGGGGGCGGTGAAGCTTTCTTT.

The V and J genes are TRBV7-9 and TRBJ1-5; the match to TRBD1 covers 8 bases. Germline V gives CDR1 SEHNR, CDR2 FQNEAQ (reference sequence). V gave up 5 bases and J gave up 7 bases; unmatched junction bases: 7. This CDR3 comprises 14 residues. The CDR3 DNA is TGTGCCAGCAGCACAGGACAGGGAGGACAGCCCCAGCATTTT. Translated, it gives CASSTGQGGQPQHF. Full variable domain (missing parts from reference TRBV7-9 and TRBJ1-5): DTGVSQNPRHKITKRGQNVTFRCDPISEHNRLYWYRQTLGQGPEFLTYFQNEAQLEKSRLLSDRFSAERPKGSFSTLEIQRTEQGDSAMYLCASSTGQGGQPQHFGDGTRLSIL.

The J gene is TRBJ2-2, the V gene TRBV29-1; D is perhaps TRBD2 (5 bases). The CDR3 length is 13 residues. The germline V gene encodes CDR1 SQVTM and CDR2 ANQGSEA. V was clipped by 3 bases and J by 1 base, with 6 bases between them. CDR3 coding DNA: TGCAGCGTTGATGAGGGGAACACCGGGGAGCTGTTTTTT. This codes for CSVDEGNTGELFF.

V and J are TRBV11-2 and TRBJ1-4; 10 nucleotides line up with TRBD1. Germline trimming cut 4 bases from V and 8 bases from J; bases unmatched to any gene: 7. CDR1 and CDR2 from the germline V gene are SGHAT and FQNNGV. The CDR3 runs to 15 residues. CDR3 residues: CASSSGGTGAEKLFF. The CDR3 DNA reads TGTGCCAGCAGCTCAGGCGGGACAGGGGCCGAAAAACTGTTTTTT.

This clone was found once. The chain has TRBV4-1 and TRBJ1-6; 9 nucleotides agree with TRBD1. Germline V gene sequence: CDR1 MGHRA, CDR2 YSYEKL. V lost 4 bases and J lost 7; bases outside the gene matches: 14. CDR3 length: 18 amino acids. The CDR3 nucleotides are TGCGCCAGCAGCCGAACAGGCCATAGGGGACAGGGAAATTCACCCCTCCACTTT. Translated, it gives CASSRTGHRGQGNSPLHF.

About this clone itself: This could be a read error, since a much larger clone is one nucleotide away. The gene calls are TRBV6-5 and TRBJ1-2; TRBD1 might be the D (6 bases). The CDR3 consists of 11 residues. V lost 6 bases and J lost 5, with 7 bases in between. Germline V lookup: CDR1 MNHEY, CDR2 SVGAGI. The CDR3 is CASSQGYGYTF. The CDR3, as DNA: TGTGCCAGCAGCCAGGGGTATGGCTACACCTTC.

The chain joins TRBV3-1 (or the pseudogene TRBV3-2) to TRBJ2-4; D might be TRBD2 (6 bases). Trimming pared 2 bases from V and 0 bases from J, leaving 14 bases between. Per germline, CDR1 LGHDT and CDR2 YNNKEL (reference sequence). CDR3 length: 17 residues. CDR3: CASSQFRDSLAKNIQYF. CDR3 DNA: TGTGCCAGCAGCCAATTCCGGGACTCCTTAGCCAAAAACATTCAGTACTTC.

The chain is built from TRBV30 and TRBJ1-1; TRBD1 agrees at 7 bases. Germline CDR1 and CDR2: GTSNPN and SVGIG (reference sequence). This CDR3 has 14 residues. J gave up 11 bases and V 2 bases, and 14 bases lay outside the gene matches. CDR3 loop: CAWSLGTVAPLAFF. In DNA form, the CDR3 reads TGTGCCTGGAGTCTCGGGACAGTGGCTCCGTTGGCTTTCTTT.

The CDR3 is CASSIARGEGAGELFF. As DNA, the CDR3 is TGTGCCAGTAGTATTGCGAGGGGCGAGGGGGCCGGGGAGCTGTTTTTT. This chain links TRBV19 with TRBJ2-2, with a possible D match to TRBD1 (6 bases). The CDR3 is 16 amino acids. In germline, CDR1 is LNHDA, CDR2 SQIVND (reference sequence). V was trimmed by 3 bases and J by 6 bases, leaving 17 bases between them.

The chain joins TRBV7-2 to TRBJ1-1; no reliable D call. CDR3 length: 14 amino acids. Germline V lookup: CDR1 SGHTA, CDR2 FQGNSA. Deletions cut 1 base from V and 2 bases from J, with 8 bases between. CDR3 protein: CASSLVYINTEAFF. DNA of the CDR3: TGTGCCAGCAGCTTAGTATACATAAACACTGAAGCTTTCTTT.

This clone occurred once. The rearrangement links TRBV10-3 to TRBJ2-1; TRBD1 aligns across 7 bases. This CDR3 spans 15 amino acids. V dropped 6 bases and J dropped 5; count of bases not matched to a gene: 10. Germline V gives CDR1 ENHRY, CDR2 SYGVKD. The CDR3 here is CAISPRDSLHNEQFF. CDR3 coding DNA: TGTGCCATCAGCCCTCGGGACAGCCTCCACAATGAGCAGTTCTTC.

This rearrangement joins TRBV2 to TRBJ1-1; D is undetermined. Germline V gene sequence: CDR1 SNHLY, CDR2 FYNNEI. Trimming took 6 bases from V and 5 from J, leaving 10 bases between them. This CDR3 has 12 amino acids. In DNA form, the CDR3 reads TGTGCCAGCAGGGATGACGGGACTGAAGCTTTCTTT. It specifies CASRDDGTEAFF.